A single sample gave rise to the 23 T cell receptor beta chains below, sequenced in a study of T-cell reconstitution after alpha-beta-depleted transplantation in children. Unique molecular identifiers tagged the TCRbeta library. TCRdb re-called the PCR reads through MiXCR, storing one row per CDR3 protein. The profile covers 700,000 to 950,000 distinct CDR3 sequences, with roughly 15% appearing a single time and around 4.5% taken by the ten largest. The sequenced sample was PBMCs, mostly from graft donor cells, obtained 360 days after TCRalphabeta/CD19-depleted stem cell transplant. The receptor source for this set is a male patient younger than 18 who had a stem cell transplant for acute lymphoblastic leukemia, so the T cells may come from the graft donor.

The CDR3 is CASSLGPRATQYF. The CDR3 DNA reads as TGTGCCAGCAGTTTAGGACCTAGGGCCACGCAGTATTTT. This chain joins TRBV12-3 or TRBV12-4 and TRBJ2-3; D is unresolved. This CDR3 region has 13 residues. Trimming took 1 base from V and 9 from J, leaving 11 bases between them.

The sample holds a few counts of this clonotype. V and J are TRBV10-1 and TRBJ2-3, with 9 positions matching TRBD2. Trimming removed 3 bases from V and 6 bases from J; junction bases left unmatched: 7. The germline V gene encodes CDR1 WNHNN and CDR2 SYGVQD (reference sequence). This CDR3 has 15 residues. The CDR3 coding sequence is TGCGCCAGCAGTGACCTGCGGGAGGGCAGGGATACGCAGTATTTT. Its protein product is CASSDLREGRDTQYF.

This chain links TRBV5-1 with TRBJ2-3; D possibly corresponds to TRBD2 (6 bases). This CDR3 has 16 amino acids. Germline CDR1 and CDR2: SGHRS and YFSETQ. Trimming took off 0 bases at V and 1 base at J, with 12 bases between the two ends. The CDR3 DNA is TGCGCCAGCAGCTTGGCCCGACTAGTAGGCACAGATACGCAGTATTTT. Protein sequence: CASSLARLVGTDTQYF.

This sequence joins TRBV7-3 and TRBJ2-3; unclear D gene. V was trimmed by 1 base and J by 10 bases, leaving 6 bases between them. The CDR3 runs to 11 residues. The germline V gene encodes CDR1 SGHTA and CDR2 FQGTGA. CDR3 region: CASSLNGPQYF. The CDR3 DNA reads TGTGCCAGCAGCTTAAATGGCCCGCAGTATTTT.

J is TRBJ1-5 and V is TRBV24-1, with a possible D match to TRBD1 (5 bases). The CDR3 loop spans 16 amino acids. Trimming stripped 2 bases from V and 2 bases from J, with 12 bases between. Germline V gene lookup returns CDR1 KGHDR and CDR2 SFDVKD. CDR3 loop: CATSDWGNGGNQPQHF. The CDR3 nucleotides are TGTGCCACCAGTGATTGGGGCAACGGGGGCAATCAGCCCCAGCATTTT.

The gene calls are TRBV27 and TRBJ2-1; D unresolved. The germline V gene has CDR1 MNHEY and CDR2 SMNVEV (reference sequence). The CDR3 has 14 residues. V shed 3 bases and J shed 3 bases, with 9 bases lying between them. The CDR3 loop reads CASSFLGNYNEQFF. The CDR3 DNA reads TGTGCCAGCAGTTTCTTAGGGAACTACAATGAGCAGTTCTTC.

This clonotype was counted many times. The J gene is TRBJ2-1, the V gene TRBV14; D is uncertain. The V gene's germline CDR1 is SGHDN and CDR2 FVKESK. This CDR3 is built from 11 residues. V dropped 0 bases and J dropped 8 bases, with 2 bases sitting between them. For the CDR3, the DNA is TGTGCCAGCAGCCAAGATTATGAGCAGTTCTTC. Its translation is CASSQDYEQFF.

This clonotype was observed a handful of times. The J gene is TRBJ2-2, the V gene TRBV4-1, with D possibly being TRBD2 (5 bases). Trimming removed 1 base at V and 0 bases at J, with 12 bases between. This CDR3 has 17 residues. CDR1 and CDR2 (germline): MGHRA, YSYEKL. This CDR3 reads CASSQVLGSANTGELFF. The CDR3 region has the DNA TGCGCCAGCAGCCAAGTTCTAGGGAGCGCGAACACCGGGGAGCTGTTTTTT.

The CDR3 nucleotides read TGTGCCAGCATGGGGAATTGGGAGCAGTTCTTC. Its translation: CASMGNWEQFF. This chain uses TRBV6-5 with TRBJ2-1, with D unresolved. The CDR3 covers 11 residues. In germline, CDR1 is MNHEY, CDR2 SVGAGI. The V and J ends lost 7 bases and 10 bases respectively, with 11 bases between them.

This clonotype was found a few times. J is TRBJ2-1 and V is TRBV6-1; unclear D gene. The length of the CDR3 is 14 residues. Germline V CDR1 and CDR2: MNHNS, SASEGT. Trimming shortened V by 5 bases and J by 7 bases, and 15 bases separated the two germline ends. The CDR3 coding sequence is TGTGCCAGCAGTCCGGACGGCGGTGGGAATGAGCAGTTCTTC. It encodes CASSPDGGGNEQFF.

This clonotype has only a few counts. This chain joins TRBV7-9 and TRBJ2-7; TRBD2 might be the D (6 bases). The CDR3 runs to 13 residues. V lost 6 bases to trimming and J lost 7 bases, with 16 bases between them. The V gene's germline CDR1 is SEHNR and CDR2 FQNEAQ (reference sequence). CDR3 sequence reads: CASREFNSGEQYF. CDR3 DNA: TGTGCCAGCAGAGAGTTTAATAGCGGAGAGCAGTACTTC.

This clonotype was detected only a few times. The CDR3 loop reads CASSSTPRERREQFF. The CDR3 bases are TGTGCCAGCAGCTCGACCCCTCGGGAGAGACGTGAGCAGTTCTTC. This chain uses TRBV9 with TRBJ2-1; TRBD2 might be the D (6 bases). The germline V and J ends were trimmed by 4 bases and 9 bases, with 20 bases remaining between them. Germline V CDR1 and CDR2: SGDLS, YYNGEE. CDR3 length: 15 residues.

CDR3 in amino acids: CASSLFGTLSYNEQFF. CDR3 nucleotide sequence: TGTGCCAGCAGTTTATTCGGGACCCTCTCCTACAATGAGCAGTTCTTC. J is TRBJ2-1 and V is TRBV27, with D possibly being TRBD1 or TRBD2 (5 bases each). CDR1 MNHEY and CDR2 SMNVEV come from the germline V gene (reference sequence). The CDR3 covers 16 residues. V was trimmed by 1 base and J by 0 bases, leaving 10 bases between them.

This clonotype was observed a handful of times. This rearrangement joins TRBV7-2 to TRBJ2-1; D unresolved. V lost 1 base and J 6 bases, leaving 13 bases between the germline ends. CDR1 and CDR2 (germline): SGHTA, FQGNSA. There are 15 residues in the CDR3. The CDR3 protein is CASSLVVQAGNEQFF. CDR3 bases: TGTGCCAGCAGCTTAGTGGTCCAAGCAGGCAATGAGCAGTTCTTC. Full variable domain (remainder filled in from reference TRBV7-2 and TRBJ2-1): GAGVSQSPSNKVTEKGKDVELRCDPISGHTALYWYRQSLGQGLEFLIYFQGNSAPDKSGLPSDRFSAERTGGSVSTLTIQRTQQEDSAVYLCASSLVVQAGNEQFFGPGTRLTVL.

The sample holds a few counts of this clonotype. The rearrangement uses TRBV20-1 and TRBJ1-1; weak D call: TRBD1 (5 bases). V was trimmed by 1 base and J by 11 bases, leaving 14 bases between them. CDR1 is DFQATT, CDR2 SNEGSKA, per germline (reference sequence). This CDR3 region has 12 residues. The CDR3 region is CSARVTGGWAFF. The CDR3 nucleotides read TGCAGTGCTAGAGTAACGGGGGGTTGGGCTTTCTTT.

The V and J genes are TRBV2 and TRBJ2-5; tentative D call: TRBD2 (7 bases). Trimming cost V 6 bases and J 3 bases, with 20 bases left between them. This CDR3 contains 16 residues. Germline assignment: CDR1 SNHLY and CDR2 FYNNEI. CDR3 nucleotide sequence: TGTGCCAGCAGCCATTGGGCGGAGGGGGGGAAAGAGACCCAGTACTTC. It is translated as CASSHWAEGGKETQYF.

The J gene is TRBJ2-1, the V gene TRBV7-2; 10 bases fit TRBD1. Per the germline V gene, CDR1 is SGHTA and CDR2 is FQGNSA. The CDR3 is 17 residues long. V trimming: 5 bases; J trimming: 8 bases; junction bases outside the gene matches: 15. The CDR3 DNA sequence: TGTGCCAGCAGCCATCCTAGGGACAGGGGTTTGGCCTATGAGCAGTTCTTC. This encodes CASSHPRDRGLAYEQFF.

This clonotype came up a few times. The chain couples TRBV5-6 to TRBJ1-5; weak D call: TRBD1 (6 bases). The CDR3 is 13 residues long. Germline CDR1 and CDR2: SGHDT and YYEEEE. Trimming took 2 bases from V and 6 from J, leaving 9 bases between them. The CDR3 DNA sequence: TGTGCCAGCAGCTTCGGGGGCCCTCAGCCCCAGCATTTT. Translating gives CASSFGGPQPQHF.

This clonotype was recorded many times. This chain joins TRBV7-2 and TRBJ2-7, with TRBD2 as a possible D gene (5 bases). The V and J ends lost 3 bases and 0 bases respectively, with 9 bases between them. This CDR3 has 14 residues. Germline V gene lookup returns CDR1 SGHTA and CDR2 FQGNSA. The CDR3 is CASSLDRDSYEQYF. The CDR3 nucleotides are TGTGCCAGCAGCTTGGACCGGGACTCCTACGAGCAGTACTTC. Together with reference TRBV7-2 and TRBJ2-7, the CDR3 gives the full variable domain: GAGVSQSPSNKVTEKGKDVELRCDPISGHTALYWYRQSLGQGLEFLIYFQGNSAPDKSGLPSDRFSAERTGGSVSTLTIQRTQQEDSAVYLCASSLDRDSYEQYFGPGTRLTVT.

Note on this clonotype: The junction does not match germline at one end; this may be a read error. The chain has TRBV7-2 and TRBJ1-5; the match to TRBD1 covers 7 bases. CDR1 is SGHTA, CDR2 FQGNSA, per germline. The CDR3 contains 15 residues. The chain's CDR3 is CASSVGTVSNRPQHF. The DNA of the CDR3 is TGTGCCAGCAGCGTTGGGACAGTCTCTAATCGGCCCCAGCATTTT.

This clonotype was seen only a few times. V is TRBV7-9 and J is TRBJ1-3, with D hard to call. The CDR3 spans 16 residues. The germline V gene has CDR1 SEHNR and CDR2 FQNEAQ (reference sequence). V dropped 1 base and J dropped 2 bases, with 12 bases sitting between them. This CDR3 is CASSLGSTVTGNTIYF. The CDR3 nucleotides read TGTGCCAGCAGCTTAGGCTCCACGGTAACTGGAAACACCATATATTTT.

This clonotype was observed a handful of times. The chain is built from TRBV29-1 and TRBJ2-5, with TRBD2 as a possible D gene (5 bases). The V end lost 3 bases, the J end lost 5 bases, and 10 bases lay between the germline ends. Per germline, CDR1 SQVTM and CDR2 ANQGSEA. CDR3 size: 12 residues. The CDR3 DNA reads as TGCAGCGTTGATGGGGAGATGGAGACCCAGTACTTC. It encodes CSVDGEMETQYF. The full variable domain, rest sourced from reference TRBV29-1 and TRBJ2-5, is SAVISQKPSRDICQRGTSLTIQCQVDSQVTMMFWYRQQPGQSLTLIATANQGSEATYESGFVIDKFPISRPNLTFSTLTVSNMSPEDSSIYLCSVDGEMETQYFGPGTRLLVL.

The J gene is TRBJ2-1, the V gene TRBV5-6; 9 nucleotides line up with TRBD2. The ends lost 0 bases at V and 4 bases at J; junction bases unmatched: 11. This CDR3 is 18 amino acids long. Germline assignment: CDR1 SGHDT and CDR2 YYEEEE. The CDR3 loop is CASSLGGLAKNPYNEQFF. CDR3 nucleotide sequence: TGTGCCAGCAGCTTGGGGGGACTAGCTAAGAACCCGTACAATGAGCAGTTCTTC.